This TCR beta chain was recovered during a study of chemoradiotherapy in HPV16-positive cancers (dated by TCRdb to between 2021 and 2023). For context, the study as a whole: Functional T-cell assays on cells from two HPV16-positive patients defined candidate HPV-specific T-cell clones and common TCR motifs. The study asked whether T-cell immunity against the HPV oncoproteins E6 and E7 changes during chemoradiotherapy and whether it affects survival. TCR repertoires from roughly 87 patients with HPV-related cancers were then used to track the candidate HPV-specific TCRs and motifs. The investigation overall reported the following: Only a couple of HPV16-positive patients were used to derive the functional definition of HPV-specific T cells, and the survival association was reported for HPV16-positive patients. In HPV16-positive patients, expansion of HPV-responsive T cells during chemoradiotherapy was associated with improved recurrence-free survival. Expansion of candidate HPV-specific clones and E7-related TCR motifs was observed in the tumor microenvironment during treatment, whereas no such expansion was observed for non-HPV-specific T cells.

Looking up the germline V gene yields CDR1 SNHLY and CDR2 FYNNEI. The CDR3 contains 14 residues, cysteine and phenylalanine counted. CDR3 DNA only is kept here, 42 bases in frame from base 1. A distance of 12 bases separates the germline ends of V and J, which lose 6 bases and 3 bases respectively. The table lists this clone with a count of one. The antigen it binds to is not known. There are no base qualities to consult, and no much larger clone falls within one base. The library was prepared using the immunoSEQ multiplex PCR assay. TCRdb took over this immuneACCESS table, retaining in-frame rearrangements with V and J assigned. Such tables are incomplete; in checked studies, under half of the missing clones stem from an unresolved V gene, and the remainder is unexplained. For this sample there are about 68,000 clones; 85% to 90% appear just once. The ten largest clonotypes hold more than 3.5% of the sample.

Because repertoires were sampled repeatedly during chemoradiotherapy, clonal expansion in the tumor microenvironment could be followed. The V and J genes are TRBV2 and TRBJ1-5, with the D gene not confidently named. The sequencing used blood, collected from a patient who underwent chemoradiotherapy. The receptor was isolated from a human donor with HPV-associated anogenital cancer. The CDR3 has the sequence CASRRSQFNQPQHF. The DNA is as follows: TGTGCCAGCAGGCGGAGCCAGTTCAATCAGCCCCAGCATTTT.